This entry is about one T cell receptor beta chain. These data originate in a study of T cell responses to AZD1222 COVID-19 vaccine. Using immunoSEQ multiplex PCR, the repertoire was profiled, and TCRdb retains in-frame clones only, with some absent. The top ten clones hold around 2.4% of a sample with some 130,000 clones, more than 85% of them seen once. V lost 1 base and J lost 8, with 18 bases in between. The length of the CDR3 is 16 residues. Germline assignment: CDR1 SGHDN and CDR2 FVKESK. The sequencing used peripheral blood, collected on day 0 of AZD1222 vaccination. The source is an adult in good health. The chain combines TRBV14 with TRBJ2-1, with D perhaps matching TRBD2 (5 bases). CDR3 bases: TGTGCCAGCAGCCAAGGCCGTACTAGGATGGGCGATGAGCAGTTCTTC. Residues: CASSQGRTRMGDEQFF. The full variable domain, with the rest looked up from reference TRBV14 and TRBJ2-1, is EAGVTQFPSHSVIEKGQTVTLRCDPISGHDNLYWYRRVMGKEIKFLLHFVKESKQDESGMPNNRFLAERTGGTYSTLKVQPAELEDSGVYFCASSQGRTRMGDEQFFGPGTRLTVL.